Here is one TCR beta chain with its context. The data are from a study of blood T cell repertoires in COVID-19. Study-wide background: T cells, B-cell-depleted T cells, or PBMCs supplied cDNA or gDNA.

Participants were aged roughly 18 to 89 years, lived in about 26 US areas, and enrolled virtually. Cohort placement rested on clinical history that participants reported themselves. Assay used: immunoSEQ multiplex PCR; TCRdb lists only in-frame clones, some missing. The sample yields hundreds of thousands of clones, 70% to 90% seen once. Germline values: CDR1 SGHKS, CDR2 YYEKEE (reference sequence). This CDR3 is 15 amino acids long. J gave up 6 bases and V 3 bases, and 10 bases lay outside the gene matches. V is TRBV5-5 and J is TRBJ2-7; 9 positions agree with TRBD1. The sequence derives from a woman younger than 35 who had been exposed to COVID-19. The sample consisted of PBMCs or T cells enriched from blood (not recorded which). DNA of the CDR3: TGTGCCAGCAGCTCCTATCCGGGACAGGGAACCGAGCAGTACTTC. Residues: CASSSYPGQGTEQYF.